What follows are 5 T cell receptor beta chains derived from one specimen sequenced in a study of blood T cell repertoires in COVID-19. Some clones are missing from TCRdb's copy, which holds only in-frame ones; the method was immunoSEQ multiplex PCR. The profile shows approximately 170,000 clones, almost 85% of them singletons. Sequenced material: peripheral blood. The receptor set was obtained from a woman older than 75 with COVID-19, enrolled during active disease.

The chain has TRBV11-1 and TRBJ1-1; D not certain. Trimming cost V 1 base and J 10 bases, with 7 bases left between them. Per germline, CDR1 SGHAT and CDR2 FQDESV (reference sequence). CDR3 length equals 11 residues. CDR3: CASSLEGGAFF. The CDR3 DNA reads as TGTGCCAGCAGCTTAGAAGGCGGAGCTTTCTTT.

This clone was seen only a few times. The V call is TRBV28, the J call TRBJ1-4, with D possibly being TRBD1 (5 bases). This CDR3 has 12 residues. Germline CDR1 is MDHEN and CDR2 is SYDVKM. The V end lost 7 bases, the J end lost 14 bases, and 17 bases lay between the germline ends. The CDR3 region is CASKLAGGLLFF. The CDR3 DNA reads TGTGCCAGCAAACTAGCGGGGGGTTTGCTGTTTTTT.

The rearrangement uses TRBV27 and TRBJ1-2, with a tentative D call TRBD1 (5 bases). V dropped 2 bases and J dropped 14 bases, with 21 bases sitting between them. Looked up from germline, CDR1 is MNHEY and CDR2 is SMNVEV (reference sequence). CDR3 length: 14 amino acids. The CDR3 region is CASSLRGRGTFGTF. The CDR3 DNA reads TGTGCCAGCAGTTTACGAGGTAGGGGCACCTTTGGAACCTTC.

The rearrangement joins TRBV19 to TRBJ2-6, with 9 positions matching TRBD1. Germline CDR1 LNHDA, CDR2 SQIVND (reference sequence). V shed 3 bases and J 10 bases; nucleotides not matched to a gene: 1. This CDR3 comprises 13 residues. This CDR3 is CASSIGQGNVLTF. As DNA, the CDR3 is TGTGCCAGTAGTATCGGACAGGGGAACGTCCTGACTTTC. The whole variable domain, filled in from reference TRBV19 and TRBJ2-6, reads DGGITQSPKYLFRKEGQNVTLSCEQNLNHDAMYWYRQDPGQGLRLIYYSQIVNDFQKGDIAEGYSVSREKKESFPLTVTSAQKNPTAFYLCASSIGQGNVLTFGAGSRLTVL.

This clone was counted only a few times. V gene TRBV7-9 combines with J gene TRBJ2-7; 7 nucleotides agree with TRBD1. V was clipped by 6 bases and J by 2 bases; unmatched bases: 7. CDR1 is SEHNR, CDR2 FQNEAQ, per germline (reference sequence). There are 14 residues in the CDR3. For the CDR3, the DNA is TGTGCCAGCAGTCCTCGGCAGGGGGCCTACGAGCAGTACTTC. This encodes CASSPRQGAYEQYF. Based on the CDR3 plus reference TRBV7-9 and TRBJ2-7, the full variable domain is DTGVSQNPRHKITKRGQNVTFRCDPISEHNRLYWYRQTLGQGPEFLTYFQNEAQLEKSRLLSDRFSAERPKGSFSTLEIQRTEQGDSAMYLCASSPRQGAYEQYFGPGTRLTVT.